The 18 T cell receptor beta chains given below trace back to one sample, sequenced in a study of radiation and T cells in renal cell carcinoma. Libraries were prepared by immunoSEQ multiplex PCR; TCRdb keeps only in-frame clonotypes and omits some of them. This table holds 120,000 or so clones, approximately 90% found once. Time point specified: blood 2 weeks post-SBRT. As to treatment: 15 Gy SBRT to primary tumor, nephrectomy 4 weeks later. Sequencing used blood, obtained from a patient whose treatment included radiotherapy and nephrectomy. All receptors come from a woman between 70 and 85 years old with renal cell carcinoma.

This clone was recorded once. The genes are TRBV5-1 and TRBJ2-4; 11 bases align to TRBD1. V lost 0 bases and J lost 2; bases outside the gene matches: 4. This CDR3 spans 17 amino acids. Looked up from germline, CDR1 is SGHRS and CDR2 is YFSETQ. The CDR3 nucleotides are TGCGCCAGCAGCTTGGGGACAGGGGGCGAAACCAAAAACATTCAGTACTTC. Protein product: CASSLGTGGETKNIQYF.

J is TRBJ2-1 and V is TRBV27; D perhaps matches TRBD1 (5 bases). There are 18 residues in the CDR3. CDR1 MNHEY and CDR2 SMNVEV come from the germline V gene (reference sequence). Trimming pared 3 bases from V and 5 bases from J, leaving 23 bases between. This chain's CDR3 is CASSFPPWAGKIDNEQFF. The DNA for the CDR3 is TGTGCCAGCAGTTTCCCCCCTTGGGCAGGGAAGATTGACAATGAGCAGTTCTTC.

The genes are TRBV11-3 and TRBJ1-1; D remains ambiguous. Trimming took 1 base from V and 1 from J, leaving 7 bases between them. The germline V gene encodes CDR1 SGHNT and CDR2 YENEEA. The CDR3 totals 14 residues. The CDR3 coding sequence is TGTGCCAGCAGCTTAGGGCCGGGGAACACTGAAGCTTTCTTT. The encoded protein is CASSLGPGNTEAFF.

V is TRBV2 and J is TRBJ2-1; perhaps D is TRBD1 or TRBD2 (6 bases each). The CDR3 is made up of 13 amino acids. Germline CDR1 and CDR2: SNHLY and FYNNEI. Trimming shortened V by 3 bases and J by 7 bases, and 10 bases separated the two germline ends. DNA for the CDR3: TGTGCCAGCAGTGACGTAGGGGGGAATGAGCAGTTCTTC. Encoded protein: CASSDVGGNEQFF.

This chain links TRBV11-3 with TRBJ2-5; 13 positions agree with TRBD2. The CDR3 has 15 residues. J gave up 5 bases and V 5 bases, and 5 bases lay outside the gene matches. Germline V gives CDR1 SGHNT, CDR2 YENEEA. The CDR3 sequence is CASSTSGGAGETQYF. The CDR3 coding sequence is TGTGCCAGCAGCACTAGCGGGGGGGCCGGGGAGACCCAGTACTTC.

The chain recombines TRBV29-1 with TRBJ1-1, with TRBD1 as a possible D gene (6 bases). Germline V CDR1 and CDR2: SQVTM, ANQGSEA. Deletions cut 6 bases from V and 7 bases from J, with 12 bases between. The CDR3 runs to 11 residues. CDR3 amino acids: CSVGASVEAFF. In nucleotides, the CDR3 is TGCAGCGTGGGGGCCTCGGTTGAAGCTTTCTTT.

This chain uses TRBV6-5 with TRBJ2-2, with a possible D match to TRBD1 (6 bases). The CDR3 has 14 amino acids. The V and J ends lost 6 bases and 8 bases respectively, with 16 bases between them. CDR1 and CDR2 from the germline V gene are MNHEY and SVGAGI. The CDR3 sequence: CASSRGQLVGELFF. DNA of the CDR3: TGTGCCAGCAGCCGTGGACAGCTCGTGGGGGAGCTGTTTTTT.

The chain employs TRBV19 and TRBJ1-6; a possible D gene is TRBD1 (5 bases). Trimming pared 7 bases from V and 4 bases from J, leaving 11 bases between. Germline CDR1 reads LNHDA; CDR2 reads SQIVND (reference sequence). This CDR3 region has 14 residues. CDR3 in amino acids: CASMGSGYNSPLHF. The DNA of the CDR3 is TGTGCCAGTATGGGGTCAGGGTATAATTCACCCCTCCACTTT.

V and J are TRBV14 and TRBJ1-1; D may be TRBD1 (5 bases). The germline V gene has CDR1 SGHDN and CDR2 FVKESK. CDR3 length: 15 residues. Trimming took 0 bases from V and 3 from J, leaving 11 bases between them. CDR3 in DNA: TGTGCCAGCAGCCAAGATCAGGGTTTGGACACTGAAGCTTTCTTT. Translated, it gives CASSQDQGLDTEAFF.

The chain is built from TRBV7-2 and TRBJ1-2, with TRBD1 identical over 9 bases. Per the germline V gene, CDR1 is SGHTA and CDR2 is FQGNSA. V shed 1 base, J shed 6 bases, and the junction held 3 bases outside the gene matches. The CDR3 has 14 amino acids. The CDR3 nucleotides are TGTGCCAGCAGCTTAGAAGGGACAGGGCATGGCTACACCTTC. It codes for CASSLEGTGHGYTF. The whole variable domain, filled in from reference TRBV7-2 and TRBJ1-2, reads GAGVSQSPSNKVTEKGKDVELRCDPISGHTALYWYRQSLGQGLEFLIYFQGNSAPDKSGLPSDRFSAERTGGSVSTLTIQRTQQEDSAVYLCASSLEGTGHGYTFGSGTRLTVV.

This clone was detected only a few times. This sequence joins TRBV19 and TRBJ1-5; TRBD1 matches at 7 bases. Germline V gene sequence: CDR1 LNHDA, CDR2 SQIVND (reference sequence). With V trimmed by 10 bases and J by 7 bases, 10 bases remained unmatched. This CDR3 spans 13 amino acids. The CDR3 DNA follows: TGTGCCACGACAGGGTCCGGGACCCAGCCCCAGCATTTT. Amino acid sequence: CATTGSGTQPQHF.

This rearrangement joins TRBV5-4 to TRBJ2-7, with 7 bases that match TRBD2. Germline CDR1 is SGHNT and CDR2 is YYREEE (reference sequence). The CDR3 covers 15 residues. Trimming at V came to 1 base and at J to 3 bases, leaving 7 bases not matched to a gene. CDR3 bases: TGTGCCAGCAGCTTGCATGGGGGGGGAAGCTACGAGCAGTACTTC. It encodes CASSLHGGGSYEQYF.

This chain uses TRBV5-1 with TRBJ1-2; TRBD1 agrees at 7 bases. CDR1 and CDR2 (germline): SGHRS, YFSETQ. V gave up 7 bases and J gave up 3 bases; unmatched junction bases: 18. The CDR3 is made up of 17 amino acids. CDR3 sequence (DNA): TGCGCCAGCTCCCCTGCGCCAGGGGGACAAAGGGACTATGGCTACACCTTC. This gives the protein CASSPAPGGQRDYGYTF.

The V gene is TRBV10-3, the J gene TRBJ1-5; unclear D gene. CDR3 length: 12 amino acids. The germline CDR1 and CDR2 sequences are ENHRY and SYGVKD. The V gene lost 4 bases and the J gene lost 5 bases, with 6 bases spanning the gap. CDR3 sequence (DNA): TGTGCCATCAGTGCGATGGATCAGCCCCAGCATTTT. Its translation: CAISAMDQPQHF.

Only one count was recorded for this clone. The V call is TRBV7-8, the J call TRBJ2-1, with D unclear. V lost 5 bases and J 0 bases, leaving 8 bases between the germline ends. Germline CDR1 SGHVS, CDR2 FQNEAQ. The CDR3 consists of 14 residues. The CDR3 here is CASSPSSSYNEQFF. The CDR3 region has the DNA TGTGCCAGCAGCCCCTCGAGCTCCTACAATGAGCAGTTCTTC.

The chain has TRBV2 and TRBJ1-4; perhaps TRBD1 as D (5 bases). The CDR3 is 15 residues long. CDR1 and CDR2 (germline): SNHLY, FYNNEI. V was shortened by 6 bases and J by 0 bases, with 11 bases between the two germline ends. CDR3 amino acids: CASRTDLTTNEKLFF. CDR3 DNA: TGTGCCAGCAGGACAGACTTGACAACTAATGAAAAACTGTTTTTT.

The rearrangement links TRBV29-1 to TRBJ1-2; TRBD1 matches at 9 bases. Germline V gene lookup returns CDR1 SQVTM and CDR2 ANQGSEA. Trimming at V came to 6 bases and at J to 6 bases, leaving 8 bases not matched to a gene. The CDR3 has 13 amino acids. The CDR3 DNA is TGCAGCGTACCAGGACAGGGGATGCATGGCTACACCTTC. This translates into CSVPGQGMHGYTF.

The chain recombines TRBV5-1 with TRBJ1-6, with TRBD1 matching over 7 bases. CDR1 and CDR2 (germline): SGHRS, YFSETQ. The CDR3 spans 13 residues. Trimming removed 7 bases from V and 7 bases from J; junction bases left unmatched: 5. DNA for the CDR3: TGCGCCAGCGCCGGGACAGAGAATTCACCCCTCCACTTT. This translates into CASAGTENSPLHF. Full variable domain (remainder filled in from reference TRBV5-1 and TRBJ1-6): KAGVTQTPRYLIKTRGQQVTLSCSPISGHRSVSWYQQTPGQGLQFLFEYFSETQRNKGNFPGRFSGRQFSNSRSEMNVSTLELGDSALYLCASAGTENSPLHFGNGTRLTVT.